This T cell receptor beta chain is drawn from a study of cytomegalovirus exposure and HLA in healthy donors. Germline V gives CDR1 SGHKS, CDR2 YYEKEE (reference sequence). CDR3 length: 15 residues. The V and J ends lost 3 bases and 14 bases, in that order; junction bases with no gene match: 9. Vbeta (60) and Jbeta (13) primers were used in the PCR. Libraries were prepared by immunoSEQ multiplex PCR; TCRdb keeps only in-frame clonotypes and omits some of them. The sample's table shows 130,000 to 150,000 clones. J is TRBJ1-6 and V is TRBV5-5; 12 nucleotides align to TRBD1. Sample: PBMCs. This sequence originates from a man aged 35 to 55 in good health and CMV-seronegative. CDR3 loop: CASSYMGQGAVALHF. The CDR3 DNA sequence: TGTGCCAGCAGCTATATGGGACAGGGGGCAGTAGCCCTCCACTTT.